The 12 T cell receptor beta chains presented below share a single source sample, sequenced in a study of T-cell memory formation after mild COVID-19 (dated by TCRdb to 2020 to 2022). The library was made by 5' RACE. The run used an Illumina NovaSeq 6000. TCRdb reran the public reads through fastp at Q25 and MiXCR, keeping productive beta chains. Rows with a matching CDR3 protein are joined into one entry that keeps the most common DNA and genes. A total of a few hundred thousand distinct CDR3 sequences appear in this sample, around 25% of them only once. Of the sample, over 9.5% falls within the top ten clones. Material: PBMCs or a T cell subset sorted from them (not recorded which). The receptors were sampled from an adult woman who had mild COVID-19 (a few samples of this study predate the infection). The sample titles of this study are shuffled in the database, so cell type and time point are left out; the donor was told from shared clones.

This chain links TRBV5-4 with TRBJ2-1, with a tentative D call TRBD2 (5 bases). The CDR3 contains 15 residues. Germline CDR1 and CDR2: SGHNT and YYREEE (reference sequence). Deletions cut 0 bases from V and 12 bases from J, with 19 bases between. The CDR3 loop is CASSLALEGGGGQFF. In DNA, the CDR3 is TGTGCCAGCAGCTTGGCCCTCGAAGGAGGTGGTGGGCAGTTCTTC.

This clonotype was recorded a few times. The V and J genes are TRBV27 and TRBJ1-1, with a possible D match to TRBD1 (6 bases). There are 19 residues in the CDR3. V lost 6 bases to trimming and J lost 0 bases, with 26 bases between them. CDR1 and CDR2 from the germline V gene are MNHEY and SMNVEV (reference sequence). CDR3 loop: CASSHKLGRGLRMNTEAFF. CDR3 sequence (DNA): TGTGCCAGCAGCCACAAATTGGGCAGGGGATTACGCATGAACACTGAAGCTTTCTTT.

This clonotype appeared a few times. The chain has TRBV7-3 and TRBJ2-1; 12 positions agree with TRBD2. Germline V gene lookup returns CDR1 SGHTA and CDR2 FQGTGA. Trimming removed 4 bases from V and 4 bases from J; junction bases left unmatched: 2. The CDR3 is 15 residues long. CDR3 sequence: CASSYLAGGYNEQFF. As DNA, the CDR3 is TGTGCCAGCAGCTATCTAGCGGGAGGGTACAATGAGCAGTTCTTC.

The V and J genes are TRBV7-2 and TRBJ2-7; D gene unclear. Germline CDR1 is SGHTA and CDR2 is FQGNSA. V was clipped by 1 base and J by 3 bases, with 7 bases between them. The CDR3 spans 13 residues. The CDR3 reads CASSLDPNYEQYF. CDR3 bases: TGTGCCAGCAGCTTAGACCCGAACTACGAGCAGTACTTC.

This clonotype has more than one count but fewer than ten. The J gene is TRBJ2-1, the V gene TRBV4-3, with TRBD2 matching 10 bases. The CDR3 spans 16 residues. V gave up 3 bases and J gave up 10 bases; unmatched junction bases: 12. Germline V gives CDR1 LGHNA, CDR2 YSLEER. In nucleotides, the CDR3 is TGCGCCAGCAGCCATATGGGGGAGCGGGAGGGCCGCGAGCAGTTCTTC. It specifies CASSHMGEREGREQFF.

V and J are TRBV12-3 or TRBV12-4 and TRBJ2-4, with D tentatively TRBD2 (5 bases). V lost 3 bases, J lost 10 bases, and 10 bases lay in between. The length of the CDR3 is 12 residues. The CDR3, as DNA: TGTGCCAGCAGTTTGGGCGAGGGAATTCAGTACTTC. Translating gives CASSLGEGIQYF.

This chain joins TRBV6-4 and TRBJ2-1, with D tentatively TRBD2 (5 bases). The CDR3 is 15 amino acids. V gave up 4 bases and J gave up 0 bases, with 10 bases separating them. Germline lookup yields CDR1 MRHNA and CDR2 SNTAGT. CDR3 coding DNA: TGTGCCAGCAGTGTTAGCGTCAGCTCCTACAATGAGCAGTTCTTC. Translating it yields CASSVSVSSYNEQFF.

This clonotype was seen a few times. The chain recombines TRBV7-2 with TRBJ2-1; tentative D call: TRBD2 (6 bases). The CDR3 covers 15 residues. From germline, CDR1 is SGHTA and CDR2 FQGNSA. Trimming left V 2 bases short and J 12 bases short, with 20 bases between. The CDR3 here is CASSLSLMEGLRQFF. For the CDR3, the DNA is TGTGCCAGCAGCTTAAGCCTGATGGAGGGTTTAAGGCAGTTCTTC. The entire variable domain, with the rest obtained from reference TRBV7-2 and TRBJ2-1, is as follows: GAGVSQSPSNKVTEKGKDVELRCDPISGHTALYWYRQSLGQGLEFLIYFQGNSAPDKSGLPSDRFSAERTGGSVSTLTIQRTQQEDSAVYLCASSLSLMEGLRQFFGPGTRLTVL.

The chain combines TRBV5-1 with TRBJ2-1; the match to TRBD2 covers 8 bases. The germline V gene has CDR1 SGHRS and CDR2 YFSETQ. J was trimmed by 12 bases and V by 0 bases; bases with no gene match: 5. The CDR3 length is 13 residues. The CDR3 loop is CASSLGSGRGQFF. CDR3 coding DNA: TGCGCCAGCAGCTTGGGGTCCGGGAGGGGGCAGTTCTTC.

The chain joins TRBV24-1 to TRBJ2-7; 7 bases match TRBD2. CDR1 is KGHDR, CDR2 SFDVKD, per germline. The CDR3 sequence is 14 residues long. Trimming removed 4 bases from V and 4 bases from J; junction bases left unmatched: 6. CDR3 DNA: TGTGCCACCAGTGAAACCGGGACTATGTACGAGCAGTACTTC. Its translation: CATSETGTMYEQYF.

A remark on this clonotype: This clone may be a read error of a much larger clone one base away. V and J are TRBV5-1 and TRBJ2-1; TRBD1 is a possible D gene (6 bases). Germline assignment: CDR1 SGHRS and CDR2 YFSETQ. CDR3 length: 15 amino acids. The CDR3 loop is CDSRLQGQGYNEQFF. The CDR3, as DNA: TGCGACAGCAGGCTACAGGGTCAGGGCTACAATGAGCAGTTCTTC.

This clonotype occurred many times. The chain carries TRBV7-3 and TRBJ1-4, with unresolved D. Germline V gene sequence: CDR1 SGHTA, CDR2 FQGTGA. The CDR3 sequence is 13 residues long. The V gene lost 4 bases and the J gene lost 7 bases, with 10 bases spanning the gap. As DNA, the CDR3 is TGTGCCAGCAGCTCCTTTGTCGGTGAAAAACTGTTTTTT. As protein: CASSSFVGEKLFF.